This T cell receptor (beta chain) was captured in a study of T cells in severe cutaneous drug reactions (dated by TCRdb to 2018 to 2020). Describing the broader study: Patients were recruited between about 2011 and 2018 from Taiwan, Thailand and a European registry network. Enrollment was limited to patients whose SJS/TEN or DRESS diagnosis was probable or definite according to RegiSCAR criteria. The Naranjo algorithm and the ALDEN drug causality algorithm were used to identify the culprit drug. Blister fluids/cells, PBMC and other biological samples were taken from patients in the acute stage or the recovery stage. Bulk TCR sequencing was combined with single-cell sequencing, quantitative PCR validation, functional assays and transgenic mouse experiments. The libraries were made with iRepertoire multiplex PCR, and the authors referred to a comparison in which iRepertoire and 5' RACE methods, with or without UMI, captured abundant clonotypes to a similar degree. On the study overall, not on this receptor specifically: TRBV12-4 usage was strongly increased in CBZ-SJS/TEN patients, averaging roughly 30% in blister cells and around 4.8% in PBMC. All seven CBZ-SJS/TEN blister samples contained a public TCRbeta CDR3 (mean about 13%), which was undetectable or scarce in tolerant-control and healthy-donor PBMC. The authors stated that further study is still needed to find out whether the public TCR applies more generally to SJS/TEN caused by other drugs.

Per the germline V gene (reference sequence), LNHDA is the CDR1 and SQIVND is the CDR2. The CDR3 numbers 15 residues from cysteine through phenylalanine. DNA was not recorded. To note about this clonotype: The antigen this receptor binds is unknown.

The donors whose samples were sequenced had carbamazepine-induced Stevens-Johnson syndrome or toxic epidermal necrolysis (CBZ-SJS/TEN). To look for drug-specific clonotypes, next-generation sequencing was used to profile the T cell receptor repertoires of patients with drug-induced severe cutaneous adverse reactions. RNA was isolated either from blister cells of skin lesions or from peripheral blood mononuclear cells. For both bulk and single-cell sequencing, libraries were prepared with the iRepertoire multiplex PCR system using TCR subtype-specific primers. Multiplex PCR with primers targeting V, D and J gene regions was used to generate bulk TCR beta libraries. Approximately 90-500 ng of RNA per sample was used as input for bulk TCR library preparation. An Illumina MiSeq was used to sequence the bulk TCR beta amplicons. The published analysis was carried out like this. Quality control steps removed sample misassignments and low-quality sequencing reads. The CDR3 was defined as the amino acids lying between the Y[YFLI]C motif of the V gene and the [FW]GXGT motif of the J segment. The IMGT database was followed for TRBV and TRBJ gene assignments and CDR3 clonotypes. TRBV expression in each sample was normalized to the mean expression of the same gene in PBMC from some 44 healthy donors. TCRdb reprocessed the reads, reporting each CDR3 protein sequence once and no DNA. TCRdb, not the authors, supplied the V and J calls. The table for this sample lists around 2,500 distinct CDR3 sequences. Approximately 53% of the sample is in the top ten clones.

The chain couples TRBV19 to TRBJ2-1; TCRdb returns TRBD2, unconfirmable since there is no DNA. The sequence derives from a human donor with toxic epidermal necrolysis, a severe cutaneous drug reaction. The material sequenced was cells from a skin blister. The cell subset or site label corresponds to: unsorted cells from skin lesion blisters. The CDR3 region has the sequence CASSPTSPASDEQFF.